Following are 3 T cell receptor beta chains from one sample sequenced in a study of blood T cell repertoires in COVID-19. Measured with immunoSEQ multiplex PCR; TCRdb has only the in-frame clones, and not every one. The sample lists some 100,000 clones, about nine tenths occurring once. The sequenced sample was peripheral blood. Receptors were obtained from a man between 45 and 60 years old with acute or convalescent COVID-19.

The CDR3 loop is CASGSLGSSRNTEAFF. The DNA of the CDR3 is TGTGCTAGTGGTTCCCTTGGCAGTTCTAGGAACACTGAAGCTTTCTTT. The V and J genes are TRBV12-5 and TRBJ1-1; D gene unclear. This CDR3 has 16 residues. Germline V lookup: CDR1 LGHNT, CDR2 FRNRAP. V dropped 4 bases and J dropped 1 base, with 16 bases sitting between them.

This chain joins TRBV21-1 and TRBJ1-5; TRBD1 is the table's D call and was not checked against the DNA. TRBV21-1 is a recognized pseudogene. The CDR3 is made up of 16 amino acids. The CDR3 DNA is TGTGCCAGCAGCAAAGGCCGCACAGGGGTAGAGAAGCCCCAGCATTTT. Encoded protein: CASSKGRTGVEKPQHF.

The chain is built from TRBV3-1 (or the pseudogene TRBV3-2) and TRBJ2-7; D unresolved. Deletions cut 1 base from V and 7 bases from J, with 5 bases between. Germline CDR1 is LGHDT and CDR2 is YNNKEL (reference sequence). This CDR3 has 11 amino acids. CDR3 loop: CASSQGEEQYF. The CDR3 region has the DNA TGTGCCAGCAGCCAAGGTGAGGAGCAGTACTTC.